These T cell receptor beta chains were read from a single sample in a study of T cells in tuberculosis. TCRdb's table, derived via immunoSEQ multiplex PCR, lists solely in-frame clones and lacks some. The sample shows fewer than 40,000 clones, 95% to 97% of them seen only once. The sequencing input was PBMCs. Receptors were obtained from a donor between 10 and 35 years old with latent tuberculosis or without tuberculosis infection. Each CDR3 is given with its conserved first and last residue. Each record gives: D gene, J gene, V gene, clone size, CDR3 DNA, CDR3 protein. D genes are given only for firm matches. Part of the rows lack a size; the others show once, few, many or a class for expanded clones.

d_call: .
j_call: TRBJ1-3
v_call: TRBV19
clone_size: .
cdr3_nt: TGTGCCAGTAGTCCTGGACAGTACTCTGGAAACACCATATATTTT
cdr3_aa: CASSPGQYSGNTIYF

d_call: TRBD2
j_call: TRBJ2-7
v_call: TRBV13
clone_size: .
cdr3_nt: TGTGCCAGCAGCTTAGGCCGGGCGGGAGGCCCCTACGAGCAGTACTTC
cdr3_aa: CASSLGRAGGPYEQYF

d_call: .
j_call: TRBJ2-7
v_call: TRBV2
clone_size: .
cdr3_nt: TGTGCCAGCAGCCAACGACCAGGGCACCGTTCCTACGAGCAGTACTTC
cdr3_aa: CASSQRPGHRSYEQYF

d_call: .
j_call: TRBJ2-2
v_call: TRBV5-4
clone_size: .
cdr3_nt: TGTGCCAGCAGGGAGGGCTTCGACACCGGGGAGCTGTTTTTT
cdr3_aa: CASREGFDTGELFF

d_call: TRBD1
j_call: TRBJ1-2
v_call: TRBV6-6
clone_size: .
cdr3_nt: TGTGCCAGCAGTGAGGACAGGGGGCTTCTCTATGGCTACACCTTC
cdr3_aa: CASSEDRGLLYGYTF

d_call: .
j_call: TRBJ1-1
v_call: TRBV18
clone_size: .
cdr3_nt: TGTGCCAGCTCACCTAGGGAGGTTGGTGACCCTGAAGCTTTCTTT
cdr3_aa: CASSPREVGDPEAFF

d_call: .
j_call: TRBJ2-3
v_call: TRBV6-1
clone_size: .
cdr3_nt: TGTGCCAGCAGTGGATCAGGGGTAAACACAGATACGCAGTATTTT
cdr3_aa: CASSGSGVNTDTQYF

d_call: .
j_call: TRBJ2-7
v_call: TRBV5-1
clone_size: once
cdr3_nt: TGCGCCAGCAGTAAGGGTACATTAACTAGCGAGCAGTACTTC
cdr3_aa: CASSKGTLTSEQYF

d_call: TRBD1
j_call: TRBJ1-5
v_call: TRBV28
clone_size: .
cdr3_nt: TGTGCCAGCACCGCAGCCGGGGGACAGCATAAGCCCCAGCATTTT
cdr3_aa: CASTAAGGQHKPQHF

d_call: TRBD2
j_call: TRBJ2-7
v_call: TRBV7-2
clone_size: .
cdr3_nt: TGTGCCAGCAGCTTAGAGGGGACTAGCGGGAGATATTTCAACGAGCAGTACTTC
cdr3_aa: CASSLEGTSGRYFNEQYF

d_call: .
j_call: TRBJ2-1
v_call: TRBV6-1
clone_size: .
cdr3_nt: TGTGCCAGCAGTGAAAAGGCCCGGGGCAATGAGCAGTTCTTC
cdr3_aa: CASSEKARGNEQFF

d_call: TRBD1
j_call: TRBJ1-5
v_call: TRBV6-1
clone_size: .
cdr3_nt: TGTGCCAGCCGGACAGGGGACCTCGGGCAGCCCCAGCATTTT
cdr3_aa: CASRTGDLGQPQHF

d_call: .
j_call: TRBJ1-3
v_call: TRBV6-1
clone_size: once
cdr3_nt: TGTGCCAGCAGTGAAGGGGTTCGACACTCTGGAAACACCATATATTTT
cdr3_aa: CASSEGVRHSGNTIYF

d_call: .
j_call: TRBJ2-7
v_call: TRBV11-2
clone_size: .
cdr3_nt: TGTGCCAGCAGCTTGCGCGCGCGGAGCATGCCCTCCTACGAGCAGTACTTC
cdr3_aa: CASSLRARSMPSYEQYF

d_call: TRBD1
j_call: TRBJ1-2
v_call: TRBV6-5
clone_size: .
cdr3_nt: TGTGCCAGCAGTTACTCGTACGGGACAGTGTACTTC
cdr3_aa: CASSYSYGTVYF

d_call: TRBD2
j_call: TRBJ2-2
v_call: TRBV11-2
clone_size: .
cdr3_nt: TGTGCCAGCAGTCGCAGCGGGGGCCACACCGGGGAGCTGTTTTTT
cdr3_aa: CASSRSGGHTGELFF

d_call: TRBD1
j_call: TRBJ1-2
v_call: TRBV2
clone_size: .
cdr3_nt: TGTGCCAGCAGTGGACAGGGGGTAACCTATGGCTACACCTTC
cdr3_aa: CASSGQGVTYGYTF

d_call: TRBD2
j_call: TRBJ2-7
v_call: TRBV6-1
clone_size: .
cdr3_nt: TGTGCCAGCAGTGACACGGGACTAGCGGGAGACGAGCAGTACTTC
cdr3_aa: CASSDTGLAGDEQYF

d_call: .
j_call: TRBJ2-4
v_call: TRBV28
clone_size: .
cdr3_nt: TGTGCCATCCAGGACTCGGTAGCCAAAAACATTCAGTACTTC
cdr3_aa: CAIQDSVAKNIQYF

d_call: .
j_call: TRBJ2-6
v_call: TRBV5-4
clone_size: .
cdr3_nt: TGTGCCAGCAGCCTTGGGACTCCCATTTCTGGGGCCAACGTCCTGACTTTC
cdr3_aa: CASSLGTPISGANVLTF

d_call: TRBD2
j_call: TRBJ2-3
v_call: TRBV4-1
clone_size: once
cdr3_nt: TGCGCCAGCAGCTGGCGACTAGCGGGGGGCTCCACAGATACGCAGTATTTT
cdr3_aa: CASSWRLAGGSTDTQYF

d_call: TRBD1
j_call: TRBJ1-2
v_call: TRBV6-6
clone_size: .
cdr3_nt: TGTGCCAGCAGTTTGTCCGACAGGGGAAGTAACTATGGCTACACCTTC
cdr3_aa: CASSLSDRGSNYGYTF

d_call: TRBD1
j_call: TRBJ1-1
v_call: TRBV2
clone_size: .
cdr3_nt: TGTGCCAGCAGAATGAAAAGGGGGCTCAACACTGAAGCTTTCTTT
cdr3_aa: CASRMKRGLNTEAFF